Listed below are T cell receptor beta chains from one sample, sequenced in a study of T cell responses to AZD1222 COVID-19 vaccine. The assay was immunoSEQ multiplex PCR, and TCRdb's table has in-frame clones only and misses some. The sample yields 130,000 to 150,000 clones, approximately 89% seen once. The material was peripheral blood, obtained 28 days after the second AZD1222 dose. The receptors stem from an adult who received the AZD1222 COVID-19 vaccine. Each CDR3 is given with its conserved first and last residue.

j_call cdr3_length v_call cdr3_aa
TRBJ2-7 12 TRBV6-6 CASRDPDREQYF
TRBJ1-2 12 TRBV6-5 CASSNLLGGYTF
TRBJ2-3 15 TRBV6-2/TRBV6-3 CASSYLGTRRDTQYF
TRBJ2-2 15 TRBV14 CASSSPGRYSGELFF
TRBJ2-5 14 TRBV29-1 CSVESLGLRETQYF
TRBJ2-4 12 TRBV3-1/TRBV3-2 CASSLFGNIQYF
TRBJ1-1 12 TRBV2 CASSPLNTEAFF
TRBJ2-3 16 TRBV12-5 CASGPTLRGITDTQYF
TRBJ1-6 17 TRBV18 CASSPRGRVGANSPLHF
TRBJ2-5 15 TRBV27 CASSLAGQGFGTQYF
TRBJ2-2 17 TRBV5-1 CASSLKGRIRYTGELFF
TRBJ2-5 15 TRBV4-3 CASSVLAGTQETQYF
TRBJ1-2 14 TRBV27 CASRWDRTSYGYTF
TRBJ1-1 16 TRBV19 CASSIASGTTNTEAFF
TRBJ2-5 13 TRBV19 CASSGGFQETQYF
TRBJ1-4 15 TRBV9 CASSTHGQNNEKLFF
TRBJ2-1 15 TRBV7-9 CASKKGAGGLGEQFF
TRBJ2-7 11 TRBV28 CASSFRYEQYF